A single sample gave rise to the 10 T cell receptor beta chains below, sequenced in a study of T cell clonotyping in hematopoietic cell transplantation. Sequencing was performed with immunoSEQ multiplex PCR; in TCRdb, only in-frame clones are kept and a portion is missing. The sample carries more than 10,000 clones, roughly 80% recorded once. The material was PBMCs, obtained 100 days after allogeneic stem cell transplant. The source is a female patient between 35 and 55 years old who had an allogeneic stem cell transplant from a related donor, so T cells may come from the graft donor. Some clones in this sample may be carry-over from other donors' samples.

This chain connects TRBV27 to TRBJ1-2, with TRBD1 identical over 8 bases. V gave up 2 bases and J gave up 5 bases; unmatched junction bases: 4. The CDR3 totals 14 residues. Germline CDR1 MNHEY, CDR2 SMNVEV (reference sequence). Here the CDR3 reads CASSLNRGGYGYTF. CDR3 DNA sequence: TGTGCCAGCAGTTTAAACAGGGGGGGGTATGGCTACACCTTC.

The chain employs TRBV7-8 and TRBJ1-2, with unresolved D. This CDR3 has 12 amino acids. CDR1 is SGHVS, CDR2 FQNEAQ, per germline. The ends were cut back, 6 bases at V and 4 bases at J, with 9 bases in the middle. The CDR3 loop reads CASSPISYGYTF. The CDR3 bases are TGTGCCAGCAGTCCCATTTCCTATGGCTACACCTTC.

The V gene is TRBV4-1, the J gene TRBJ1-1, with D possibly TRBD1 on 6 matching bases. Trimming removed 8 bases from V and 4 bases from J, with 20 bases in between. CDR1 and CDR2 (germline): MGHRA, YSYEKL. The CDR3 runs to 15 residues. CDR3 in amino acids: CASGESQGSRTEAFF. The CDR3 DNA reads as TGCGCCAGCGGGGAGTCACAGGGAAGTCGCACTGAAGCTTTCTTT.

J is TRBJ2-1 and V is TRBV4-1; no clear D. Germline loops: CDR1 MGHRA, CDR2 YSYEKL. The CDR3 contains 15 residues. Trimming removed 1 base at V and 0 bases at J, with 7 bases between. DNA of the CDR3: TGCGCCAGCAGCCAAGGGCCGAACTCCTACAATGAGCAGTTCTTC. It is translated as CASSQGPNSYNEQFF.

CDR3 bases: TGCGCCAGCAGTCAAAGGTCGGATTCGTACGAGCAGTACTTC. This sequence encodes CASSQRSDSYEQYF. The rearrangement links TRBV23-1 to TRBJ2-7; D is ambiguous. TRBV23-1 is treated as an ORF (open reading frame) with a function not yet certain. V was trimmed by 2 bases and J by 4 bases, leaving 12 bases between them. This CDR3 is built from 14 residues.

V gene TRBV4-3 combines with J gene TRBJ2-3; 9 positions match TRBD2. Germline CDR1 is LGHNA and CDR2 is YSLEER. V lost 0 bases to trimming and J lost 6 bases; unmatched junction nucleotides: 7. CDR3 length equals 16 residues. This chain's CDR3 is CASSQDLAGGFDTQYF. In nucleotides, the CDR3 is TGCGCCAGCAGCCAAGATCTCGCGGGAGGGTTTGATACGCAGTATTTT.

The genes are TRBV9 and TRBJ2-3; D is undetermined. The CDR3 has 13 amino acids. Germline assignment: CDR1 SGDLS and CDR2 YYNGEE. V was shortened by 0 bases and J by 6 bases, with 8 bases between the two germline ends. CDR3 DNA sequence: TGTGCCAGCAGCGTAGAGGGATGGGATACGCAGTATTTT. It is translated as CASSVEGWDTQYF.

The chain recombines TRBV29-1 with TRBJ1-2, with TRBD1 matching 7 bases. Germline V gives CDR1 SQVTM, CDR2 ANQGSEA. J was trimmed by 3 bases and V by 7 bases; bases with no gene match: 5. This CDR3 contains 12 residues. Here the CDR3 reads CSAADRDYGYTF. CDR3 nucleotide sequence: TGCAGCGCGGCCGACAGGGACTATGGCTACACCTTC. Full variable domain (missing parts from reference TRBV29-1 and TRBJ1-2): SAVISQKPSRDICQRGTSLTIQCQVDSQVTMMFWYRQQPGQSLTLIATANQGSEATYESGFVIDKFPISRPNLTFSTLTVSNMSPEDSSIYLCSAADRDYGYTFGSGTRLTVV.

The V call is TRBV30, the J call TRBJ2-7; 8 nucleotides agree with TRBD1. This CDR3 comprises 14 residues. Germline values: CDR1 GTSNPN, CDR2 SVGIG (reference sequence). With 2 bases clipped from V and 0 bases from J, the junction kept 3 bases outside the gene matches. The CDR3 coding sequence is TGTGCCTGGAGTCCCGGGACAGGCTCCTACGAGCAGTACTTC. Residues: CAWSPGTGSYEQYF. The entire variable domain, with the rest obtained from reference TRBV30 and TRBJ2-7, is as follows: SQTIHQWPATLVQPVGSPLSLECTVEGTSNPNLYWYRQAAGRGLQLLFYSVGIGQISSEVPQNLSASRPQDRQFILSSKKLLLSDSGFYLCAWSPGTGSYEQYFGPGTRLTVT.

The rearrangement joins TRBV2 to TRBJ2-5, with D maybe TRBD1 (6 bases). Germline CDR1 and CDR2: SNHLY and FYNNEI. V gave up 5 bases and J gave up 5 bases, with 15 bases separating them. This CDR3 region has 14 residues. The CDR3 DNA is TGTGCCAGCAGTCTCCCGGGGCAGGGGGAGACCCAGTACTTC. Translated: CASSLPGQGETQYF.